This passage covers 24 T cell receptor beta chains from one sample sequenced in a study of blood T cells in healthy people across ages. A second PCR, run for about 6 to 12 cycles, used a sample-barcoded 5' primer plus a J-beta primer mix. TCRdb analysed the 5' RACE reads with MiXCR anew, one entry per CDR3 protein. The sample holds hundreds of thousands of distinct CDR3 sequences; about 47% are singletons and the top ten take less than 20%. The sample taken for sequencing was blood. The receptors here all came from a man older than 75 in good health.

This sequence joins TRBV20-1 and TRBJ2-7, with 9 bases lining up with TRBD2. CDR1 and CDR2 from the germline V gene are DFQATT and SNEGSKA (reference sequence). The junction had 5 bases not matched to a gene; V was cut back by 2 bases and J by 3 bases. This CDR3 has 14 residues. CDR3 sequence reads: CSARPTSGFYEQYF. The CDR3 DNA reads TGCAGTGCTAGACCGACTAGCGGCTTCTACGAGCAGTACTTC.

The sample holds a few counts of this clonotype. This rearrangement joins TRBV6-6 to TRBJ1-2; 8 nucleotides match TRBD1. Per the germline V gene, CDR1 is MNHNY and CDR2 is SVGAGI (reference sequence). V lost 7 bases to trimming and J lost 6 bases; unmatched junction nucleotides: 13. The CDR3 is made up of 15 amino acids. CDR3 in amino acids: CASIKETGAGDGYTF. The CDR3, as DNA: TGTGCCAGCATTAAGGAGACAGGGGCAGGTGATGGCTACACCTTC.

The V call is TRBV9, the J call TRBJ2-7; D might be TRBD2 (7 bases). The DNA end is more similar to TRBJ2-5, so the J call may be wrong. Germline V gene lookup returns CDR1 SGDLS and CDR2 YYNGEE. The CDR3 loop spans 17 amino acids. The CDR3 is CASSVGVLARGGETQYF. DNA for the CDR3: TGTGCCAGCAGCGTAGGGGTCCTCGCTAGGGGGGGTGAGACCCAGTACTTC.

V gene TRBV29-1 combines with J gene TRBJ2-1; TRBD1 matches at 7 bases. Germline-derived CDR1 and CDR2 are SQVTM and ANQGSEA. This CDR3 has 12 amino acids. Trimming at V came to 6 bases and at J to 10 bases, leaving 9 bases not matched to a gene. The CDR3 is CSVLLPGQEQFF. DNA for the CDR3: TGCAGCGTCCTACTTCCGGGACAGGAGCAGTTCTTC.

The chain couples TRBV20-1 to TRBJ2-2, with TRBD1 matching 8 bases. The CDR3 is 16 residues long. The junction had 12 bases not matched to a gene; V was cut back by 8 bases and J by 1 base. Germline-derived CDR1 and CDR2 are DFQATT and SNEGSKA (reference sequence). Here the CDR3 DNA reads TGCAGTACTCAATCAAAGGGACAGGAGAACACCGGGGAGCTGTTTTTT. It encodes CSTQSKGQENTGELFF.

CDR3 coding DNA: TGTGCCAGCAGCCCCCGACTAGCGAACACAGATACGCAGTATTTT. Its protein product is CASSPRLANTDTQYF. The rearrangement joins TRBV7-2 to TRBJ2-3; 8 bases map to TRBD2. V lost 5 bases, J lost 2 bases, and 6 bases stayed unmatched. Germline values: CDR1 SGHTA, CDR2 FQGNSA. This CDR3 has 15 residues.

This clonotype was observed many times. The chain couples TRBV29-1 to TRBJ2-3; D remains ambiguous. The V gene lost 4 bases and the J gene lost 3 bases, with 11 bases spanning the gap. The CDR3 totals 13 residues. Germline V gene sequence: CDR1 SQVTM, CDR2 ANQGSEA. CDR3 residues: CSVVDWATDTQYF. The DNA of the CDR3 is TGCAGCGTTGTCGATTGGGCAACAGATACGCAGTATTTT.

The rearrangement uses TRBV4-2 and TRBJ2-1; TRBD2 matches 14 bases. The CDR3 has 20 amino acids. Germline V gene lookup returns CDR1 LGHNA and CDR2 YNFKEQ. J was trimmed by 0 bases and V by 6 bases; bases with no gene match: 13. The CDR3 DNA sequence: TGTGCCAGCAGTCCTAGGGGGACTAGCGGGAGAGTGCTCTCCTACAATGAGCAGTTCTTC. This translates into CASSPRGTSGRVLSYNEQFF.

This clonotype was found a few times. The chain's CDR3 is CASSLGQGYEKLFF. CDR3 in DNA: TGCGCCAGCAGCCTGGGACAGGGTTATGAAAAACTGTTTTTT. The chain couples TRBV5-1 to TRBJ1-4, with 9 bases lining up with TRBD1. The CDR3 consists of 14 residues. CDR1 is SGHRS, CDR2 YFSETQ, per germline. J lost 6 bases, V lost 4 bases, and 4 bases had no gene match.

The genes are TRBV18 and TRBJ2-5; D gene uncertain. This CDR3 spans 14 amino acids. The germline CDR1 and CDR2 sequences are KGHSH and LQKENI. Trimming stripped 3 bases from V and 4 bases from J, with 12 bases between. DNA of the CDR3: TGTGCCAGCTCACCCTTATCCCCTGGAGAGACCCAGTACTTC. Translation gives CASSPLSPGETQYF. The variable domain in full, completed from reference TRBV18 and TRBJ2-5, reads NAGVMQNPRHLVRRRGQEARLRCSPMKGHSHVYWYRQLPEEGLKFMVYLQKENIIDESGMPKERFSAEFPKEGPSILRIQQVVRGDSAAYFCASSPLSPGETQYFGPGTRLLVL.

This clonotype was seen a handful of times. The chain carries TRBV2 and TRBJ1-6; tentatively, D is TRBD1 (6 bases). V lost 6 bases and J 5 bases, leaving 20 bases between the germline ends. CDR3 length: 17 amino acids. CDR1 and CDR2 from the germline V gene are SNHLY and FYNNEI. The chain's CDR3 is CASRLTGTRLNNSPLHF. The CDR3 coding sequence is TGTGCCAGCAGACTCACCGGGACAAGGTTAAATAATTCACCCCTCCACTTT.

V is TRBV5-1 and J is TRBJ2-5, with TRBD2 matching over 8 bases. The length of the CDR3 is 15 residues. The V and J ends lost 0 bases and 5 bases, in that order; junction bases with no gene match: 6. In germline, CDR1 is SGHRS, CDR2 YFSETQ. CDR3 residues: CASSLEGTSTETQYF. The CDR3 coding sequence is TGCGCCAGCAGCTTGGAAGGGACTAGTACGGAGACCCAGTACTTC. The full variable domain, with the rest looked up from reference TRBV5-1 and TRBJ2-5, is KAGVTQTPRYLIKTRGQQVTLSCSPISGHRSVSWYQQTPGQGLQFLFEYFSETQRNKGNFPGRFSGRQFSNSRSEMNVSTLELGDSALYLCASSLEGTSTETQYFGPGTRLLVL.

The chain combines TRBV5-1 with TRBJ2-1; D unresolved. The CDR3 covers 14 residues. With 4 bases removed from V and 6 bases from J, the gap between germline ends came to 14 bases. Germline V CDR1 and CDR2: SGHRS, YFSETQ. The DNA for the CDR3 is TGCGCCAGCAGCCTGGGCGGACGTTCCAATGAGCAGTTCTTC. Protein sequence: CASSLGGRSNEQFF. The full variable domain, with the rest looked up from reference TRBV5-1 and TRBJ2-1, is KAGVTQTPRYLIKTRGQQVTLSCSPISGHRSVSWYQQTPGQGLQFLFEYFSETQRNKGNFPGRFSGRQFSNSRSEMNVSTLELGDSALYLCASSLGGRSNEQFFGPGTRLTVL.

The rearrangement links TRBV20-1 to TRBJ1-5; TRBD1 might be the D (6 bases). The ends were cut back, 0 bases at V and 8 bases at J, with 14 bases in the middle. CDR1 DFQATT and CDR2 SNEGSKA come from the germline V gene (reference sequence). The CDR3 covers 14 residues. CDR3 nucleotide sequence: TGCAGTGCTAGAGATGTAACCAGGGGCGAGCCCCAGCATTTT. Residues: CSARDVTRGEPQHF.

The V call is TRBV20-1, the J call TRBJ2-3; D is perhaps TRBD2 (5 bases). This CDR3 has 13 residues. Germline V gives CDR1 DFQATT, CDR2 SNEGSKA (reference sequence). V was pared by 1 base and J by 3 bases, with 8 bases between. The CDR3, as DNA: TGCAGTGCTAGAGGGACTGTGACAGATACGCAGTATTTT. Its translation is CSARGTVTDTQYF.

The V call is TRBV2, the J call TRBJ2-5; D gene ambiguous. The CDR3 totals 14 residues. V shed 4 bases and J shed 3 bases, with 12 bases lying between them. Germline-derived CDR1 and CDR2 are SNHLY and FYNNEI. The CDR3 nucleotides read TGTGCCAGCAGTGTACGCGGAGTGGAAGAGACCCAGTACTTC. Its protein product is CASSVRGVEETQYF.

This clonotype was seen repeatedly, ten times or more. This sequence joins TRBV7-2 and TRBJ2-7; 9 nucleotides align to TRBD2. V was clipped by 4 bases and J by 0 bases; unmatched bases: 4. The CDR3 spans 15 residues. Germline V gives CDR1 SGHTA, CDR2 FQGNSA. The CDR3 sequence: CASSSGTSYSYEQYF. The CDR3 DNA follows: TGTGCCAGCAGCTCCGGGACTAGCTACTCCTACGAGCAGTACTTC.

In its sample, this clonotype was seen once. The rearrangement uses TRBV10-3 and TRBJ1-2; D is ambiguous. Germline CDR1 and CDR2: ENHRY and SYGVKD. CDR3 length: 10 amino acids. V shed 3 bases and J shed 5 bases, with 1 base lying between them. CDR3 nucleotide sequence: TGTGCCATCAGTGATTATGGCTACACCTTC. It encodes CAISDYGYTF.

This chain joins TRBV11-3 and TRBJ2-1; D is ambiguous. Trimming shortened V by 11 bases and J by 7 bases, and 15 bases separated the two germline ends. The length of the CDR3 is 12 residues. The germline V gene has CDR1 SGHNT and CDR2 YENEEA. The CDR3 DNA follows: TGTGCCTCACGGCAACAAGAAAATGAGCAGTTCTTC. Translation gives CASRQQENEQFF.

CDR3 loop: CSARVLEVVHNEQFF. The CDR3 DNA reads as TGCAGTGCTAGAGTTCTAGAAGTGGTACACAATGAGCAGTTCTTC. The chain joins TRBV20-1 to TRBJ2-1; D is ambiguous. The CDR3 loop spans 15 amino acids. Germline CDR1 DFQATT, CDR2 SNEGSKA (reference sequence). V lost 1 base to trimming and J lost 5 bases, with 15 bases between them.

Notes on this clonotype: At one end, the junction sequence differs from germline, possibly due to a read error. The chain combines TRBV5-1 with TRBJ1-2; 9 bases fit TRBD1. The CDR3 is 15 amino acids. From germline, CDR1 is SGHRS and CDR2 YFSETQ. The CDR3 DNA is TGCGCCAGCAGCGCACTGACAGGGGGTAACGATGGCTACACCTTC. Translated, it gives CASSALTGGNDGYTF.

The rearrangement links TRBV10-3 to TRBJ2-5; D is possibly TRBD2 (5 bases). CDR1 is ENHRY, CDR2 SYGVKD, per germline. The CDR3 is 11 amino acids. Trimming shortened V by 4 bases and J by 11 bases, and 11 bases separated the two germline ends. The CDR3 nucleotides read TGTGCCATCAGTGTGGGGAGTGAGCAGTACTTC. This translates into CAISVGSEQYF.

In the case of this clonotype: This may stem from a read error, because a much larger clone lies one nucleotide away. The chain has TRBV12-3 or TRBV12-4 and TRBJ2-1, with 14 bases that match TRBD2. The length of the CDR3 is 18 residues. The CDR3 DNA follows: TGTGACAGTGGGGATAAACGACTAGCGGGAGGGGGGGCGAATGAGCAGTTCTTC. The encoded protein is CDSGDKRLAGGGANEQFF.

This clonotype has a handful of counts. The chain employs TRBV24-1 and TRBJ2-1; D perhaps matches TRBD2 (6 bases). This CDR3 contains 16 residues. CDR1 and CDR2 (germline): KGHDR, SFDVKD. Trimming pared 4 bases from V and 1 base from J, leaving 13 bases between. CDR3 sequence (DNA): TGTGCCACCAGTGACCACGGGAGATCTTCCTACAATGAGCAGTTCTTC. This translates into CATSDHGRSSYNEQFF.